The next 4 T cell receptor beta chains were all read from a single sample in a study of early T cells in non-severe SARS-CoV-2 infection. Using its own MiXCR run on the 5' RACE reads, TCRdb lists one record per CDR3 protein. The profile shows around 68,000 distinct CDR3 sequences, over 4.5% of them singletons. The material was whole blood, obtained at baseline. These receptor sequences come from an adult who was a healthcare worker with PCR-confirmed SARS-CoV-2 infection or an uninfected control (not recorded which).

This clonotype was detected only a few times. V gene TRBV6-2 or TRBV6-3 combines with J gene TRBJ2-3; tentatively, D is TRBD2 (5 bases). The V end lost 5 bases, the J end lost 2 bases, and 8 bases lay between the germline ends. This CDR3 comprises 13 residues. Germline V CDR1 and CDR2: MNHEY, SVGEGT. For the CDR3, the DNA is TGTGCCAGCAGTAACCGGGACACAGATACGCAGTATTTT. Its translation is CASSNRDTDTQYF.

This clonotype came up a few times. CDR3 DNA sequence: TGTGCCAGCAGTTTCGCGCGGCGGGAGATAACTTACAATGAGCAGTTCTTC. This encodes CASSFARREITYNEQFF. This sequence joins TRBV12-3 or TRBV12-4 and TRBJ2-1; TRBD2 aligns across 7 bases. Trimming removed 3 bases from V and 4 bases from J; junction bases left unmatched: 12. This CDR3 spans 17 amino acids.

The rearrangement links TRBV20-1 to TRBJ2-5; D gene ambiguous. The ends were cut back, 3 bases at V and 5 bases at J, with 10 bases in the middle. This CDR3 has 12 amino acids. CDR1 is DFQATT, CDR2 SNEGSKA, per germline (reference sequence). CDR3 bases: TGCAGTGCTAGGAGCCTCCACGAGACCCAGTACTTC. Residues: CSARSLHETQYF.

This clonotype occurred many times. This chain connects TRBV11-2 to TRBJ1-6; 8 bases are shared with TRBD1. J lost 9 bases, V lost 7 bases, and 5 bases had no gene match. CDR1 SGHAT and CDR2 FQNNGV come from the germline V gene. The CDR3 runs to 13 residues. CDR3 loop: CASNRGSGSPLHF. As DNA, the CDR3 is TGTGCCAGCAACAGGGGGAGTGGTTCACCCCTCCACTTT.